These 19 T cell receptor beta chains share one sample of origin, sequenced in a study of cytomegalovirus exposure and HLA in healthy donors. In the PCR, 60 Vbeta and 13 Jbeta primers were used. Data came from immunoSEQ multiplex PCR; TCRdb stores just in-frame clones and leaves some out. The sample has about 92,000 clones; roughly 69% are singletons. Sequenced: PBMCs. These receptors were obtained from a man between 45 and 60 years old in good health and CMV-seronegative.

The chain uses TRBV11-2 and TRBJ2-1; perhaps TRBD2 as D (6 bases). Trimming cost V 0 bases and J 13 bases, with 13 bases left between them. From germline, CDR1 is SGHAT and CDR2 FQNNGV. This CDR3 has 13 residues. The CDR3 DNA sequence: TGTGCCAGCAGCTTAGATGGGGGGTCCCCTCAGTTCTTC. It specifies CASSLDGGSPQFF.

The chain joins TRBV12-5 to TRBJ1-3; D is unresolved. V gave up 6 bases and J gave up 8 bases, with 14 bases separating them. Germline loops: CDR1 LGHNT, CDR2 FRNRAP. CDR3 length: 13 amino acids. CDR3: CASGLTGLDTIYF. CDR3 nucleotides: TGTGCTAGTGGCCTCACTGGTTTGGACACCATATATTTT.

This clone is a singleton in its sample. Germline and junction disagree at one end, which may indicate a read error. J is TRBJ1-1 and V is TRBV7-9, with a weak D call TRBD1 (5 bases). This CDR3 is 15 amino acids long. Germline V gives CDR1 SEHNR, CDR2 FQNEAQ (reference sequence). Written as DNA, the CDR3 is TGTGTCAGCAGCCTTGGGCGGGGCATGAACACTGAAGCTTTCTTT. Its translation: CVSSLGRGMNTEAFF.

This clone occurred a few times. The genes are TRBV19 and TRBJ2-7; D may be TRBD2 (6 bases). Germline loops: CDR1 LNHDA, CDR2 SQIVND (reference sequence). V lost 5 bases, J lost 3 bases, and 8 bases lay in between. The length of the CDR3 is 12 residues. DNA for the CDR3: TGTGCCAGTAGTCGGCGGGGCTACGAGCAGTACTTC. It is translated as CASSRRGYEQYF.

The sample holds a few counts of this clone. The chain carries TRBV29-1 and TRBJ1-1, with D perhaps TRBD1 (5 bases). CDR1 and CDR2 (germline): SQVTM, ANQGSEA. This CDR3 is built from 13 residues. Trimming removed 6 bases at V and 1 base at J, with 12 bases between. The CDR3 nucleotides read TGCAGCGTACGGGGGGGGTCGAACACTGAAGCTTTCTTT. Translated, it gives CSVRGGSNTEAFF.

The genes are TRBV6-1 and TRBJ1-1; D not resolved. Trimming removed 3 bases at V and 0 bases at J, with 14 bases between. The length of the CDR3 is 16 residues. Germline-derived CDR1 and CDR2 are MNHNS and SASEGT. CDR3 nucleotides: TGTGCCAGCAGTGAGGAGGGTCCGTACTTGAACACTGAAGCTTTCTTT. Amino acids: CASSEEGPYLNTEAFF.

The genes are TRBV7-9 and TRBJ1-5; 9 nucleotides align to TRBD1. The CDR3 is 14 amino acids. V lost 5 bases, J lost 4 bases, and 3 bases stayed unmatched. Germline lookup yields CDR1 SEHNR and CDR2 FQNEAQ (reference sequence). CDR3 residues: CASSLGTGNQPQHF. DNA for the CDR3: TGTGCCAGCAGCCTCGGGACAGGGAATCAGCCCCAGCATTTT.

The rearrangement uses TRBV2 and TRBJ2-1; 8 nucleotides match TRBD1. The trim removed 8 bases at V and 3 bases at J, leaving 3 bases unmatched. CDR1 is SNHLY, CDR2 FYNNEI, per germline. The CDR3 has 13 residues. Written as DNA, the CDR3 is TGTGCCAGCGAGACAGGGGTCTACAATGAGCAGTTCTTC. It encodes CASETGVYNEQFF.

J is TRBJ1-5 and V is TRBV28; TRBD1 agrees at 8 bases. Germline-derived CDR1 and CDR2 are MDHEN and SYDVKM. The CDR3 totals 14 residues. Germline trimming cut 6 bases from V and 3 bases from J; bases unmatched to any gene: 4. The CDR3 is CASRTGEDNQPQHF. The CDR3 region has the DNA TGTGCCAGCAGGACAGGGGAGGACAATCAGCCCCAGCATTTT.

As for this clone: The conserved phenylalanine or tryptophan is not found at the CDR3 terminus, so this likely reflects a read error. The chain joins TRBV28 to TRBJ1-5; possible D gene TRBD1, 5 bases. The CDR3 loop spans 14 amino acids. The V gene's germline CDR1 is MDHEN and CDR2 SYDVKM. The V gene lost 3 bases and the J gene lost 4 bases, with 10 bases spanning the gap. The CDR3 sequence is CASSFGAANQPQHV. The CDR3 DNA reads TGTGCCAGCAGTTTTGGGGCAGCTAATCAGCCCCAGCATGTT.

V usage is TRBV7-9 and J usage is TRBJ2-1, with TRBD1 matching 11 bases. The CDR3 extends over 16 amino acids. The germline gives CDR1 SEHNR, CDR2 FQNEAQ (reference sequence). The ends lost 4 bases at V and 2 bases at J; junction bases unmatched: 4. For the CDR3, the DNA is TGTGCCAGCAGCTCGGACAGGGGGCTCGCCTACAATGAGCAGTTCTTC. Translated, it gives CASSSDRGLAYNEQFF. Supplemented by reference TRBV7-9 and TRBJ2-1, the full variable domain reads DTGVSQNPRHKITKRGQNVTFRCDPISEHNRLYWYRQTLGQGPEFLTYFQNEAQLEKSRLLSDRFSAERPKGSFSTLEIQRTEQGDSAMYLCASSSDRGLAYNEQFFGPGTRLTVL.

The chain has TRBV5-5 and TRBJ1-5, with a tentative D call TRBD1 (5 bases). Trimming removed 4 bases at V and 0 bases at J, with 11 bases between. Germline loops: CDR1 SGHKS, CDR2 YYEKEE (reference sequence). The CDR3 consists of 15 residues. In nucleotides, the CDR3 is TGTGCCAGCAGCCGAACAGGAACTAGCAATCAGCCCCAGCATTTT. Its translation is CASSRTGTSNQPQHF.

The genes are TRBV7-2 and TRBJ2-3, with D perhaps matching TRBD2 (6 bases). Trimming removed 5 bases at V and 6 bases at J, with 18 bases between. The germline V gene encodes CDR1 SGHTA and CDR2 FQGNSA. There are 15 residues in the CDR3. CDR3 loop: CASSNLGLPFDTQYF. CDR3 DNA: TGTGCCAGCAGCAACCTGGGACTGCCTTTTGATACGCAGTATTTT.

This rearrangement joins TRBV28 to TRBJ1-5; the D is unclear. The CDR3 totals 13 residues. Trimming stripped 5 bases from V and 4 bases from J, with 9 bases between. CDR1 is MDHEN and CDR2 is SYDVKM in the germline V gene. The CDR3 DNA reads TGTGCCAGCAGTCCCCCCAATAATCAGCCCCAGCATTTT. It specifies CASSPPNNQPQHF.

CDR3 sequence reads: CASSFDFGTDTQYF. In DNA form, the CDR3 reads TGCGCCAGCAGCTTTGACTTTGGCACAGATACGCAGTATTTT. The V and J genes are TRBV5-1 and TRBJ2-3; D gene uncertain. The CDR3 is 14 amino acids. Germline V gene lookup returns CDR1 SGHRS and CDR2 YFSETQ. Trimming removed 2 bases at V and 1 base at J, with 8 bases between.

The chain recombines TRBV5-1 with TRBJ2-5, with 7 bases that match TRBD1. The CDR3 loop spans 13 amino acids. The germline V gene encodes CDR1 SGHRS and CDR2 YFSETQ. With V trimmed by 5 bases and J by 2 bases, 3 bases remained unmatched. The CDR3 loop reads CASRGTEQETQYF. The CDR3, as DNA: TGCGCCAGCAGGGGGACAGAACAAGAGACCCAGTACTTC.

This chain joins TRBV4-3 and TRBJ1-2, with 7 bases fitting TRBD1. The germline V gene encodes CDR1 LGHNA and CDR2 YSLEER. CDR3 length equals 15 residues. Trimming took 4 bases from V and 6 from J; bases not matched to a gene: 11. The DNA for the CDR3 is TGCGCCAGCAGCCCGCAGTTTACAGGGGAGGATGGCTACACCTTC. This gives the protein CASSPQFTGEDGYTF.

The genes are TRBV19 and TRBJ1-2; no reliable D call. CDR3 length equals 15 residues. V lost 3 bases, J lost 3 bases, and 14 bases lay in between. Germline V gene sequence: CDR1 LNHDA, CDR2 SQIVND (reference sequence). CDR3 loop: CASSIGGRIDYGYTF. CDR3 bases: TGTGCCAGTAGTATTGGAGGAAGGATCGACTATGGCTACACCTTC. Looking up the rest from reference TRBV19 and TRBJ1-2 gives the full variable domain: DGGITQSPKYLFRKEGQNVTLSCEQNLNHDAMYWYRQDPGQGLRLIYYSQIVNDFQKGDIAEGYSVSREKKESFPLTVTSAQKNPTAFYLCASSIGGRIDYGYTFGSGTRLTVV.

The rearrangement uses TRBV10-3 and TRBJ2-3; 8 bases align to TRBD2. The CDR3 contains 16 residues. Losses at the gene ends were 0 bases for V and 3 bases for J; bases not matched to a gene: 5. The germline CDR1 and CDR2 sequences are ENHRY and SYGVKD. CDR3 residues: CAISESRGAGTDTQYF. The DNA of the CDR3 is TGTGCCATCAGTGAGTCGCGGGGGGCGGGTACAGATACGCAGTATTTT.